This T cell receptor (beta chain) originates from a study of blood T cell repertoires in COVID-19. Study-level background: Samples came from the United States, Italy and Spain, spanning acute and convalescent COVID-19. PBMCs, B-cell-depleted T cells, or T cells were the source of the cDNA or gDNA that made up the material.

Germline loops: CDR1 SGHKS, CDR2 YYEKEE (reference sequence). This CDR3 comprises 14 residues. V was shortened by 0 bases and J by 5 bases, with 9 bases between the two germline ends. Source study methods: Reference gene primers were amplified, and this amplification served to estimate nucleated cell counts. Here immunoSEQ multiplex PCR was the method, and the copy in TCRdb shows in-frame clones only, minus some. For V, J and clone size, that table is used; D and trimming come from the DNA. The table shows some 73,000 clones, with 85% occurring only once. Enrolled during active infection, Seattle patients were then followed longitudinally.

This sequence originates from a man aged 50 to 59 with COVID-19, enrolled during active disease. This rearrangement joins TRBV5-5 to TRBJ1-5, with D unclear. Sequencing used peripheral blood. DNA for the CDR3: TGTGCCAGCAGCTTGGTCTACGGGGATCAGCCCCAGCATTTT. Translating it yields CASSLVYGDQPQHF.